One and the same sample provided the 27 T cell receptor beta chains below, sequenced in a study of identical twins' blood T cells. From the 5' RACE reads, TCRdb called clonotypes with MiXCR, one entry per CDR3 protein. The data show 300,000 to 450,000 distinct CDR3 sequences, 25% to 35% seen once. Sequenced material: PBMCs. The source of these receptors is a woman between 18 and 55 years old in good health.

A note on this clonotype: Possible read error: a much larger clone is one base away. The rearrangement links TRBV27 to TRBJ1-1; no clear D. This CDR3 region has 12 residues. V lost 5 bases to trimming and J lost 7 bases, with 11 bases between them. Germline CDR1 is MNHEY and CDR2 is SMNVEV (reference sequence). CDR3 nucleotides: TGTGCCAGCAGTCTTGGACGCCATGAAGCTTTCTTT. Translated: CASSLGRHEAFF.

V and J are TRBV11-2 and TRBJ1-1; D remains ambiguous. Germline V CDR1 and CDR2: SGHAT, FQNNGV. With 3 bases removed from V and 8 bases from J, the gap between germline ends came to 4 bases. The CDR3 is made up of 10 amino acids. CDR3 loop: CASSLIEAFF. The DNA for the CDR3 is TGTGCCAGCAGCTTGATCGAAGCTTTCTTT.

On this clonotype: This clone may be a read error of a much larger clone one base away. The chain couples TRBV6-1 to TRBJ1-1; D is unresolved. This CDR3 is 10 amino acids long. Germline-derived CDR1 and CDR2 are MNHNS and SASEGT. The chain's CDR3 is CAGSEVEAFF. The CDR3 DNA follows: TGTGCCGGCAGTGAAGTTGAAGCTTTCTTT.

The chain is built from TRBV7-9 and TRBJ2-1; D not certain. CDR1 and CDR2 (germline): SEHNR, FQNEAQ (reference sequence). Trimming shortened V by 0 bases and J by 6 bases, and 9 bases separated the two germline ends. This CDR3 spans 14 amino acids. CDR3 nucleotide sequence: TGTGCCAGCAGCTTAGCTGGTTGGGGCAATGAGCAGTTCTTC. Its translation: CASSLAGWGNEQFF.

The sample holds a few counts of this clonotype. V and J are TRBV27 and TRBJ2-7, with 7 bases identical to TRBD2. Germline lookup yields CDR1 MNHEY and CDR2 SMNVEV (reference sequence). The CDR3 is 14 amino acids. V was pared by 2 bases and J by 5 bases, with 6 bases of the junction left unmatched. The CDR3 spells CASSLVTSVHEQYF. The CDR3 bases are TGTGCCAGCAGTTTAGTTACTAGCGTCCACGAGCAGTACTTC.

The chain has TRBV21-1 and TRBJ2-3; the D call TRBD2 from the table was never checked on the DNA. TRBV21-1 is termed a pseudogene. This CDR3 has 17 residues. Here the CDR3 reads CASSKEWTSGSADTQYF. The CDR3 bases are TGTGCCAGCAGCAAAGAATGGACTAGCGGGAGCGCAGATACGCAGTATTTT.

V usage is TRBV7-9 and J usage is TRBJ1-5, with no clear D. The V end was cut by 3 bases, the J end by 0 bases, with 6 bases between. The CDR3 loop spans 14 amino acids. CDR1 is SEHNR, CDR2 FQNEAQ, per germline (reference sequence). The CDR3 bases are TGTGCCAGCAGCTTCTCGGTTAGCAATCAGCCCCAGCATTTT. Residues: CASSFSVSNQPQHF.

CDR3 loop: CASSNGPYEQYF. DNA of the CDR3: TGTGCCAGCAGCAACGGGCCTTACGAGCAGTACTTC. This chain uses TRBV6-2 or TRBV6-3 with TRBJ2-7; D unclear. V was cut by 6 bases and J by 4 bases, with 10 bases left in between. The CDR3 loop spans 12 amino acids. The V gene's germline CDR1 is MNHEY and CDR2 SVGEGT.

This clonotype was counted between two and nine times. The V call is TRBV9, the J call TRBJ2-3; 8 bases agree with TRBD2. Per germline, CDR1 SGDLS and CDR2 YYNGEE. V trimming: 4 bases; J trimming: 0 bases; junction bases outside the gene matches: 7. The CDR3 covers 16 residues. CDR3 amino acids: CASSPRLAGSTDTQYF. As DNA, the CDR3 is TGTGCCAGCAGCCCGAGATTAGCGGGAAGCACAGATACGCAGTATTTT.

The CDR3 loop is CASRLAGPYNEQFF. The CDR3 DNA reads TGTGCCAGCAGACTAGCCGGACCCTACAATGAGCAGTTCTTC. The V gene is TRBV3-1, the J gene TRBJ2-1; tentative D call: TRBD2 (6 bases). Germline V CDR1 and CDR2: LGHDT, YNNKEL (reference sequence). The CDR3 loop spans 14 amino acids. The germline V and J ends were trimmed by 6 bases and 2 bases, with 11 bases remaining between them.

The chain carries TRBV4-3 and TRBJ1-2; no reliable D call. This CDR3 has 14 amino acids. Germline assignment: CDR1 LGHNA and CDR2 YSLEER. V was shortened by 0 bases and J by 4 bases, with 9 bases between the two germline ends. The CDR3 coding sequence is TGCGCCAGCAGCCAAGAACGAGGACTCTATGGCTACACCTTC. It translates to CASSQERGLYGYTF.

As concerns this clonotype: With a much larger clone just one base away, this may be a read error. The rearrangement joins TRBV5-1 to TRBJ2-1, with D uncertain. The germline V and J ends were trimmed by 0 bases and 8 bases, with 9 bases remaining between them. Germline V gene lookup returns CDR1 SGHRS and CDR2 YFSETQ. CDR3 length equals 13 residues. In DNA form, the CDR3 reads TGCGCCAGCAGCTTGGCCGGCTCGGATGAGCAGTTCTTC. Translated, it gives CASSLAGSDEQFF. Drawing the rest from reference TRBV5-1 and TRBJ2-1, the complete variable domain is KAGVTQTPRYLIKTRGQQVTLSCSPISGHRSVSWYQQTPGQGLQFLFEYFSETQRNKGNFPGRFSGRQFSNSRSEMNVSTLELGDSALYLCASSLAGSDEQFFGPGTRLTVL.

The V and J genes are TRBV9 and TRBJ1-1, with D hard to call. The germline gives CDR1 SGDLS, CDR2 YYNGEE. V dropped 3 bases and J dropped 4 bases, with 13 bases sitting between them. This CDR3 is 14 amino acids long. The CDR3 DNA reads as TGTGCCAGCAGCGCCGAACTTATCCCCACTGAAGCTTTCTTT. Amino acids: CASSAELIPTEAFF.

This clonotype was recorded many times. This chain uses TRBV20-1 with TRBJ2-2; D remains ambiguous. CDR3 size: 13 residues. V gave up 3 bases and J gave up 3 bases, with 8 bases separating them. Germline assignment: CDR1 DFQATT and CDR2 SNEGSKA (reference sequence). CDR3 protein: CSARKADTGELFF. Here the CDR3 DNA reads TGCAGTGCTAGGAAGGCCGACACCGGGGAGCTGTTTTTT.

This clonotype came up many times. V is TRBV6-5 and J is TRBJ2-1; D gene ambiguous. Trimming left V 5 bases short and J 3 bases short, with 23 bases between. This CDR3 is 18 amino acids long. Per the germline V gene, CDR1 is MNHEY and CDR2 is SVGAGI. The CDR3: CASSRSHRLGGNYNEQFF. CDR3 DNA: TGTGCCAGCAGTCGCAGCCATAGGTTGGGCGGAAACTACAATGAGCAGTTCTTC.

This clonotype has only a few counts. The gene calls are TRBV27 and TRBJ2-2; D is uncertain. The CDR3 runs to 17 residues. V was pared by 0 bases and J by 4 bases, with 15 bases between. The germline V gene has CDR1 MNHEY and CDR2 SMNVEV (reference sequence). Here the CDR3 DNA reads TGTGCCAGCAGTTTATCGACTGCAGTATTGAGCACCGGGGAGCTGTTTTTT. It yields the protein CASSLSTAVLSTGELFF.

V is TRBV29-1 and J is TRBJ2-2; the D gene is possibly TRBD2 (5 bases). Germline V gives CDR1 SQVTM, CDR2 ANQGSEA. V lost 4 bases and J 6 bases, leaving 18 bases between the germline ends. This CDR3 comprises 15 residues. CDR3 amino acids: CSVGDWGGSAGELFF. The CDR3 bases are TGCAGCGTTGGAGATTGGGGTGGTAGCGCCGGGGAGCTGTTTTTT.

J is TRBJ1-3 and V is TRBV9, with D tentatively TRBD1 (6 bases). Between the trimmed V and J ends, which lost 4 bases and 4 bases, there was a span of 15 bases. Germline V gene lookup returns CDR1 SGDLS and CDR2 YYNGEE. The CDR3 length is 15 residues. This CDR3 reads CASSPRGVSGNTIYF. The CDR3 DNA follows: TGTGCCAGCAGCCCGAGGGGGGTTTCCGGAAACACCATATATTTT.

This clonotype came up once. The chain has TRBV6-5 and TRBJ2-1, with no clear D. The CDR3 loop spans 17 amino acids. Germline loops: CDR1 MNHEY, CDR2 SVGAGI. V was cut by 0 bases and J by 5 bases, with 17 bases left in between. CDR3 bases: TGTGCCAGCAGTTACTCGAATTTGCAGGTCCTAAACAATGAGCAGTTCTTC. Amino acids: CASSYSNLQVLNNEQFF.

The rearrangement joins TRBV4-3 to TRBJ1-1; possible D gene TRBD1, 6 bases. The CDR3 consists of 15 residues. Trimming cost V 0 bases and J 7 bases, with 15 bases left between them. CDR1 and CDR2 from the germline V gene are LGHNA and YSLEER. CDR3 sequence: CASSQDRGGRLEAFF. In DNA, the CDR3 is TGCGCCAGCAGCCAAGATCGAGGGGGGCGGCTTGAAGCTTTCTTT.

V is TRBV14 and J is TRBJ1-1, with D tentatively TRBD1 (5 bases). Per germline, CDR1 SGHDN and CDR2 FVKESK. This CDR3 has 13 amino acids. With 4 bases removed from V and 8 bases from J, the gap between germline ends came to 14 bases. The CDR3 region is CASSLVGALEAFF. As DNA, the CDR3 is TGTGCCAGCAGCCTTGTCGGGGCCCTCGAAGCTTTCTTT.

This clonotype was detected a few times. The chain is built from TRBV20-1 and TRBJ2-7; 8 bases align to TRBD1. Germline V CDR1 and CDR2: DFQATT, SNEGSKA (reference sequence). The ends lost 0 bases at V and 4 bases at J; junction bases unmatched: 8. The CDR3 runs 15 residues. The DNA for the CDR3 is TGCAGTGCTAGAGATCCGTCCAGGGGGCAATACGAGCAGTACTTC. Translation gives CSARDPSRGQYEQYF.

This clonotype has only a few counts. The V and J genes are TRBV3-1 and TRBJ2-5; TRBD1 matches 7 bases. V gave up 6 bases and J gave up 3 bases; unmatched junction bases: 10. Germline V gene sequence: CDR1 LGHDT, CDR2 YNNKEL (reference sequence). The CDR3 contains 15 residues. The CDR3 spells CASSFGRQGKETQYF. The CDR3 coding sequence is TGTGCCAGCAGTTTTGGAAGACAGGGTAAAGAGACCCAGTACTTC.

This clonotype was counted between two and nine times. The chain employs TRBV7-9 and TRBJ2-2; D gene uncertain. The CDR3 covers 14 residues. Germline CDR1 and CDR2: SEHNR and FQNEAQ (reference sequence). Trimming took off 2 bases at V and 5 bases at J, with 9 bases between the two ends. This CDR3 reads CASSLRAQTGELFF. CDR3 DNA: TGTGCCAGCAGCTTACGGGCGCAGACCGGGGAGCTGTTTTTT.

V and J are TRBV11-2 and TRBJ2-7; no firm D call. The CDR3 spans 14 residues. Germline V gene data show CDR1 as SGHAT and CDR2 as FQNNGV. Trimming stripped 0 bases from V and 6 bases from J, with 12 bases between. In DNA, the CDR3 is TGTGCCAGCAGCTTAGAAGGGTTCGTGAGCGAGCAGTACTTC. Translating gives CASSLEGFVSEQYF.

This clonotype appeared a few times. The chain has TRBV29-1 and TRBJ2-3; D possibly corresponds to TRBD2 (6 bases). The CDR3 has 13 amino acids. Germline V gene sequence: CDR1 SQVTM, CDR2 ANQGSEA. The V and J ends lost 2 bases and 2 bases respectively, with 8 bases between them. This CDR3 reads CSVEWTNTDTQYF. CDR3 nucleotide sequence: TGCAGCGTTGAATGGACTAACACAGATACGCAGTATTTT.

This clonotype was seen a few times. The rearrangement joins TRBV11-2 to TRBJ2-1; 11 nucleotides agree with TRBD2. The CDR3 contains 17 residues. From germline, CDR1 is SGHAT and CDR2 FQNNGV. V lost 3 bases, J lost 11 bases, and 15 bases stayed unmatched. This CDR3 reads CASSLERLAGNPPQQFF. CDR3 coding DNA: TGTGCCAGCAGCTTGGAGAGACTAGCGGGGAACCCGCCCCAGCAGTTCTTC.